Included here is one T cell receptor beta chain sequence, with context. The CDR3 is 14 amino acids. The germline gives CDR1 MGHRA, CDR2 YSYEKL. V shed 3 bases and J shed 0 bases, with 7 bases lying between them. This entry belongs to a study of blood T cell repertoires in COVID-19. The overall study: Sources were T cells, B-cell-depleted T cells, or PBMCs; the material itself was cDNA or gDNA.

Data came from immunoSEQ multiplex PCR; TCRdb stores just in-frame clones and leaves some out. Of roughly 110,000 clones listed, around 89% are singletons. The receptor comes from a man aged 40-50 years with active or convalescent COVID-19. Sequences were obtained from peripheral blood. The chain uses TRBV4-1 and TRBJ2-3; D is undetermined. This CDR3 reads CASSQGRSTDTQYF. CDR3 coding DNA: TGCGCCAGCAGCCAGGGCCGTAGCACAGATACGCAGTATTTT.